The 5 T cell receptor beta chains listed next were all sequenced from one sample in a study of control samples from healthy donors and cancer patients. Libraries were prepared by immunoSEQ multiplex PCR; TCRdb keeps only in-frame clonotypes and omits some of them. The table lists tens of thousands of clones, about nine tenths of them singletons. The source material was PBMCs. The receptors originated from a man aged 50-59 years with head and neck cancer.

This clone was seen once. The CDR3 coding sequence is TGTGCCAGCAGCCAAGTAGCGGGACTAGCGAGTGATACGCAGTATTTT. Translated: CASSQVAGLASDTQYF. The chain links TRBV3-1 (or the pseudogene TRBV3-2) to TRBJ2-3; 10 bases are shared with TRBD2. With V trimmed by 1 base and J by 6 bases, 7 bases remained unmatched. The CDR3 has 16 amino acids. Germline V lookup: CDR1 LGHDT, CDR2 YNNKEL (reference sequence).

This chain joins TRBV7-8 and TRBJ2-6, with D possibly being TRBD1 (6 bases). V shed 7 bases and J shed 4 bases, with 14 bases lying between them. This CDR3 is 15 amino acids long. Germline loops: CDR1 SGHVS, CDR2 FQNEAQ. The chain's CDR3 is CASTTGYSGANVLTF. CDR3 in DNA: TGTGCCAGCACTACAGGGTACTCCGGGGCCAACGTCCTGACTTTC.

The gene calls are TRBV7-2 and TRBJ2-7; D gene uncertain. The CDR3 is 14 amino acids. The V gene's germline CDR1 is SGHTA and CDR2 FQGNSA. Trimming left V 4 bases short and J 2 bases short, with 12 bases between. The CDR3 region is CASSSMLPPYEQYF. CDR3 in DNA: TGTGCCAGCAGCTCAATGCTCCCTCCCTACGAGCAGTACTTC.

The CDR3 loop is CAISEAGTSGRVNEQYF. In DNA form, the CDR3 reads TGTGCCATCAGTGAGGCCGGGACTAGCGGGAGGGTCAACGAGCAGTACTTC. The rearrangement links TRBV10-3 to TRBJ2-7, with 16 bases identical to TRBD2. V dropped 2 bases and J dropped 5; count of bases not matched to a gene: 6. Germline CDR1 and CDR2: ENHRY and SYGVKD. The length of the CDR3 is 17 residues.

V usage is TRBV7-3 and J usage is TRBJ2-3; 9 nucleotides agree with TRBD2. In germline, CDR1 is SGHTA, CDR2 FQGTGA. This CDR3 comprises 15 residues. Trimming took 2 bases from V and 5 from J; bases not matched to a gene: 5. As DNA, the CDR3 is TGTGCCAGCAGCTTACGCGGGGGGGCCGGAGATACGCAGTATTTT. This translates into CASSLRGGAGDTQYF.